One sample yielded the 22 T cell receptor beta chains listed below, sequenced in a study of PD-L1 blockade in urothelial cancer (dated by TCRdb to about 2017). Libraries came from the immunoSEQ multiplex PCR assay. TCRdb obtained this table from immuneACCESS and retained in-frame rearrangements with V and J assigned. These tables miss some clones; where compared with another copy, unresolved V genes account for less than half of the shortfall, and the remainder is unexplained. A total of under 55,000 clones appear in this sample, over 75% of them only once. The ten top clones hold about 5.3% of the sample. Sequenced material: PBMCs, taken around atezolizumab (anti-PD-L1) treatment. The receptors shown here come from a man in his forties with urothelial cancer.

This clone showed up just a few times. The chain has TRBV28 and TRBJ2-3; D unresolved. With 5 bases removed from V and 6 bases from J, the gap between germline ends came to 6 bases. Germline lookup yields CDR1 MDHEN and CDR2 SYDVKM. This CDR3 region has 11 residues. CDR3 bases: TGTGCCAGCAGTCCGCGGGATACGCAGTATTTT. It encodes CASSPRDTQYF.

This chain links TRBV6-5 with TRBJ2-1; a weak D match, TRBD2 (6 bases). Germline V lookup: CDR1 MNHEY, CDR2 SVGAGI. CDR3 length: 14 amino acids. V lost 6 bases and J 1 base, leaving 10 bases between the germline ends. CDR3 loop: CASRGLESYNEQFF. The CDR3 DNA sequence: TGTGCCAGCAGGGGACTGGAATCCTACAATGAGCAGTTCTTC.

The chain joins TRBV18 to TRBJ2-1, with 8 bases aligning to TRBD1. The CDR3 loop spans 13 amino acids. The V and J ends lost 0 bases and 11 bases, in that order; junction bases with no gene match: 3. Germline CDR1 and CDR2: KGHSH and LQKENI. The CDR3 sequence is CASSPPDRVQQFF. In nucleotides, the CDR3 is TGTGCCAGCTCACCACCGGACAGGGTTCAGCAGTTCTTC.

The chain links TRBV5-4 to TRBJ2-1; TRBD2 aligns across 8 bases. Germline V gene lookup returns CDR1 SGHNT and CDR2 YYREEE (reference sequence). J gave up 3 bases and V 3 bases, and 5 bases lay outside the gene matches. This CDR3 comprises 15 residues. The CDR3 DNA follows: TGTGCCAGCAGCTCACTAGCGGTGGACTACAATGAGCAGTTCTTC. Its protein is CASSSLAVDYNEQFF.

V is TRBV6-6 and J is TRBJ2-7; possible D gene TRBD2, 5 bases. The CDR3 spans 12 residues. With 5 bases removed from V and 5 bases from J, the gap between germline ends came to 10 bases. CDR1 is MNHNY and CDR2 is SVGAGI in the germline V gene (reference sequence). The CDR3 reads CASSLPGNEQYF. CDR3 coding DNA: TGTGCCAGCAGTCTACCCGGGAACGAGCAGTACTTC.

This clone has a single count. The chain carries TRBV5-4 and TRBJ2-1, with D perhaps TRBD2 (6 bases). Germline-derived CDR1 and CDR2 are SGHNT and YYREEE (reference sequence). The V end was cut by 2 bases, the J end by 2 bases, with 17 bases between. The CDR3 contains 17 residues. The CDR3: CASSFRGITLAYNEQFF. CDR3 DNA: TGTGCCAGCAGCTTTCGCGGGATAACCCTTGCCTACAATGAGCAGTTCTTC.

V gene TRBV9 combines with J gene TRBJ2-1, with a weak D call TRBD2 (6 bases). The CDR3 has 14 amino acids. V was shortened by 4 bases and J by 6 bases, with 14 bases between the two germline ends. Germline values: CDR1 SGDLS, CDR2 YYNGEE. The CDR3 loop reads CASSSHGGFNEQFF. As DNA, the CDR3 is TGTGCCAGCAGCTCCCACGGGGGTTTCAATGAGCAGTTCTTC.

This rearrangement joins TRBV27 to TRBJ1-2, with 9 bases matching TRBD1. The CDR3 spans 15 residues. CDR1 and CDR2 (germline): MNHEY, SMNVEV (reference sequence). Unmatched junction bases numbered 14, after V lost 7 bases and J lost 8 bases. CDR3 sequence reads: CASKFITGQGGGYTF. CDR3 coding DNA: TGTGCCAGCAAATTTATTACGGGACAGGGAGGAGGCTACACCTTC.

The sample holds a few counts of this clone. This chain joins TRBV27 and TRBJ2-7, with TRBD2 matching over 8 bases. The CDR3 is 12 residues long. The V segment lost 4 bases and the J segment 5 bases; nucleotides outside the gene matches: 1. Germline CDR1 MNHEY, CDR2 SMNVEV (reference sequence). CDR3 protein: CASSWRGDEQYF. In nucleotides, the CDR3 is TGTGCCAGCAGTTGGCGGGGGGACGAGCAGTACTTC.

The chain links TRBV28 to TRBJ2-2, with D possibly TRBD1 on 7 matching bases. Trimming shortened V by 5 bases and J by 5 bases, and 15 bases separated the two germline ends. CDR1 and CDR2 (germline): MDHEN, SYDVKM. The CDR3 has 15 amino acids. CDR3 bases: TGTGCCAGCAGTAAAGGGGGCGCGGGGACCGGGGAGCTGTTTTTT. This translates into CASSKGGAGTGELFF.

The chain's CDR3 is CASRGVLNTEAFF. The CDR3 DNA follows: TGTGCCAGCAGAGGGGTGTTGAACACTGAAGCTTTCTTT. The chain combines TRBV28 with TRBJ1-1, with D possibly matching TRBD1 (5 bases). Germline V gene sequence: CDR1 MDHEN, CDR2 SYDVKM. The CDR3 sequence is 13 residues long. V was clipped by 6 bases and J by 0 bases, with 8 bases between them. Full variable domain (remainder filled in from reference TRBV28 and TRBJ1-1): DVKVTQSSRYLVKRTGEKVFLECVQDMDHENMFWYRQDPGLGLRLIYFSYDVKMKEKGDIPEGYSVSREKKERFSLILESASTNQTSMYLCASRGVLNTEAFFGQGTRLTVV.

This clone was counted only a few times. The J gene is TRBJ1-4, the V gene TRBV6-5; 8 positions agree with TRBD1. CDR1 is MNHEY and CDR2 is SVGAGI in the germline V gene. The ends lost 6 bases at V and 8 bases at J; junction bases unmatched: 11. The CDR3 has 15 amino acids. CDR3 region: CASSRLYRGGEKLFF. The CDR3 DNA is TGTGCCAGCAGCCGCCTTTACAGGGGGGGGGAAAAACTGTTTTTT.

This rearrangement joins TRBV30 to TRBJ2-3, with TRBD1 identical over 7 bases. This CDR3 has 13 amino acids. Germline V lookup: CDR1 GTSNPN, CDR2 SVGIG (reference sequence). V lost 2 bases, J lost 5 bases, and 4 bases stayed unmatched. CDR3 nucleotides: TGTGCCTGGAGTTGGGACAGAGAAGATACGCAGTATTTT. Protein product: CAWSWDREDTQYF. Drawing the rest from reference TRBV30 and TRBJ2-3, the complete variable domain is SQTIHQWPATLVQPVGSPLSLECTVEGTSNPNLYWYRQAAGRGLQLLFYSVGIGQISSEVPQNLSASRPQDRQFILSSKKLLLSDSGFYLCAWSWDREDTQYFGPGTRLTVL.

The CDR3 protein is CASSQEWDSRFYEQYF. The CDR3, as DNA: TGCGCCAGCAGCCAAGAGTGGGACAGCCGTTTCTACGAGCAGTACTTC. The V call is TRBV4-1, the J call TRBJ2-7; 7 bases are a match to TRBD1. V was pared by 0 bases and J by 3 bases, with 8 bases of the junction left unmatched. The length of the CDR3 is 16 residues. Germline-derived CDR1 and CDR2 are MGHRA and YSYEKL.

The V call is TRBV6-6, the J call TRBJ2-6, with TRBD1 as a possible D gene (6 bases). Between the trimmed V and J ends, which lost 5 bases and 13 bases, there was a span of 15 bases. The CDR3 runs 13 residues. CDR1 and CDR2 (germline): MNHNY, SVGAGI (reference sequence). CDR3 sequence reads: CASSPTGPEVLTF. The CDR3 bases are TGTGCCAGCAGTCCAACAGGGCCCGAAGTCCTGACTTTC.

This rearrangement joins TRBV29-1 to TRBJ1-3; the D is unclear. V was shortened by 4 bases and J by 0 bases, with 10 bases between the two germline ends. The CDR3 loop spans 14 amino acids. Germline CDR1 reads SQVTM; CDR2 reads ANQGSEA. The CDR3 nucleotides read TGCAGCGTTGTACTACCCAGCTCTGGAAACACCATATATTTT. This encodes CSVVLPSSGNTIYF.

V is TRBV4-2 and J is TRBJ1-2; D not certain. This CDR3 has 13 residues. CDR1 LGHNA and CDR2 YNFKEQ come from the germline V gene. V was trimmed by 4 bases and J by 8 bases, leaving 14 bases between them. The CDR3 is CASSPPREWGYTF. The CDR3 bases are TGTGCCAGCAGCCCTCCTCGTGAGTGGGGCTACACCTTC.

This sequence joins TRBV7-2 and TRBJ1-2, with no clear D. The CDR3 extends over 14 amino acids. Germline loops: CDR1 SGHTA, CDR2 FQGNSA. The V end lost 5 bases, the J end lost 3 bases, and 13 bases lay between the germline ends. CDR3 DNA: TGTGCCAGCAGCCAAACCAACACCCACTATGGCTACACCTTC. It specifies CASSQTNTHYGYTF.

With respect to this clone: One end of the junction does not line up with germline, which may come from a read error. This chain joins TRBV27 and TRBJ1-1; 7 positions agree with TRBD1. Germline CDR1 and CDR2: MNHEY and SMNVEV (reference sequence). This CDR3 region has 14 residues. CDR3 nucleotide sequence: TGTGCCAGCAGTTTCTCGACAGGGAACGCTGAAGCTTTCTTT. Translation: CASSFSTGNAEAFF.

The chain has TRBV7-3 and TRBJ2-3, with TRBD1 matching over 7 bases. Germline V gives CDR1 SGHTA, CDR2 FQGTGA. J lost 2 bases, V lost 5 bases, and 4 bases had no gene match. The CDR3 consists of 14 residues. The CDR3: CASSPTGNTDTQYF. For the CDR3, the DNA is TGTGCCAGCAGCCCGACAGGGAACACAGATACGCAGTATTTT.

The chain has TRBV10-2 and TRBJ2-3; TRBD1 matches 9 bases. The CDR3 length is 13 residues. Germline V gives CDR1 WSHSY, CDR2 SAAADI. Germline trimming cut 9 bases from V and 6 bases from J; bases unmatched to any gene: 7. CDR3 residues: CASGTGGADTQYF. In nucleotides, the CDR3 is TGCGCCAGTGGTACAGGGGGCGCGGATACGCAGTATTTT.

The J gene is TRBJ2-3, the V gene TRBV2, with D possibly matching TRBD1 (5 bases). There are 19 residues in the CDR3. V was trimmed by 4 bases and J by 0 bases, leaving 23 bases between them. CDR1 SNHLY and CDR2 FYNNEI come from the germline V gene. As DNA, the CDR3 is TGTGCCAGCAGTGGTAAAATGACAGAAGTATATACTAGCACAGATACGCAGTATTTT. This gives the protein CASSGKMTEVYTSTDTQYF.